A selection of T cell receptor beta chains follows, all from one sample in a study of blood T cell repertoires in COVID-19. Profiled with immunoSEQ multiplex PCR; TCRdb holds only in-frame clones, not every one. This repertoire shows more than 250,000 clones, roughly 84% found once; its top ten account for 7.5% to 9%. Sequenced: peripheral blood. The receptors were gathered from a human donor in a cohort sampled during active COVID-19. Each CDR3 is given with its conserved first and last residue. A D gene is named only where the DNA matches it firmly. Some rows have no size entry. The others give once, few or many, or a class for an expanded clone.

TRBJ1-1,NA,TRBV7-9,few,CASSLTTNTEAFF,TGTGCCAGCAGCTTGACAACCAACACTGAAGCTTTCTTT
TRBJ1-2,TRBD1,TRBV19,NA,CASRPTTLRGLGYGYTF,TGTGCCAGTAGGCCTACCACCCTCAGGGGGCTCGGCTATGGCTACACCTTC
TRBJ1-1,TRBD1,TRBV2,NA,CASGRQGAPTEAFF,TGTGCCAGCGGTCGACAGGGGGCGCCCACTGAAGCTTTCTTT
TRBJ2-2,NA,TRBV5-6,NA,CASSPGTTGELFF,TGTGCCAGCAGCCCCGGGACAACCGGGGAGCTGTTTTTT
TRBJ2-1,TRBD2,TRBV4-2,NA,CASSQPGLADHNEQFF,TGTGCCAGCAGCCAGCCGGGACTAGCGGACCACAATGAGCAGTTCTTC
TRBJ2-7,NA,TRBV6-6,NA,CASSGTAGIAYEQYF,TGTGCCAGCAGTGGGACGGCGGGGATTGCCTACGAGCAGTACTTC
TRBJ2-1,TRBD2,TRBV19,once,CASRPGLALNEQFF,TGTGCCAGTAGACCGGGACTAGCGCTCAATGAGCAGTTCTTC
TRBJ2-7,TRBD2,TRBV5-1,NA,CASSIQPTSGSSYEQYF,TGCGCCAGCAGCATACAGCCGACTAGCGGGAGCTCCTACGAGCAGTACTTC
TRBJ1-1,TRBD1,TRBV12-5,NA,CASGLHAGTANTEAFF,TGTGCTAGTGGTTTACATGCCGGGACAGCGAACACTGAAGCTTTCTTT
TRBJ1-5,TRBD1,TRBV7-9,few,CASSTTGGSGQPQHF,TGTGCCAGCAGCACGACAGGGGGCTCTGGGCAGCCCCAGCATTTT
TRBJ1-5,NA,TRBV6-2/TRBV6-3,NA,CASSYSAYRGRQNQPQHF,TGTGCCAGCAGTTACTCGGCTTATAGGGGTCGTCAAAATCAGCCCCAGCATTTT
TRBJ1-3,NA,TRBV7-2,once,CASSLTGLSGNTIYF,TGTGCCAGCAGCTTAACAGGGCTATCTGGAAACACCATATATTTT
TRBJ2-5,NA,TRBV23-1,once,CASSQSRTEELQETQYF,TGCGCCAGCAGTCAATCCCGTACAGAAGAATTACAAGAGACCCAGTACTTC
TRBJ2-3,NA,TRBV12-5,NA,CASGLVLRGNTDTQYF,TGTGCTAGTGGTTTGGTACTTCGGGGGAACACAGATACGCAGTATTTT
TRBJ2-2,TRBD2,TRBV19,NA,CASSMGLTVGELFF,TGTGCCAGTAGTATGGGACTAACGGTCGGGGAGCTGTTTTTT
TRBJ2-3,NA,TRBV11-1,NA,CASSFEAVVTDTQYF,TGTGCCAGCAGCTTCGAGGCTGTCGTCACAGATACGCAGTATTTT
TRBJ1-4,NA,TRBV14,NA,CASSPRASTNEKLFF,TGTGCCAGCTCCCCCCGAGCGTCAACTAATGAAAAACTGTTTTTT
TRBJ2-6,TRBD2,TRBV5-1,NA,CASSRTSGDSGANVLTF,TGCGCCAGCAGCCGGACTAGCGGGGACTCTGGGGCCAACGTCCTGACTTTC
TRBJ1-1,TRBD1,TRBV3-1/TRBV3-2,NA,CASSDRTGAVQAFF,TGTGCCAGCAGCGACCGGACAGGGGCCGTGCAGGCTTTCTTT
TRBJ2-5,TRBD2,TRBV7-3,once,CASSLLAGETQYF,TGTGCCAGCAGCTTACTAGCGGGAGAGACCCAGTACTTC
TRBJ1-4,NA,TRBV7-9,NA,CASAPPAGRVDEKLFF,TGTGCCAGCGCGCCGCCTGCAGGCAGGGTGGATGAAAAACTGTTTTTT
TRBJ2-2,NA,TRBV19,NA,CASSTAGPGGGELFF,TGTGCCAGTAGTACCGCCGGACCCGGAGGGGGGGAGCTGTTTTTT
TRBJ2-1,TRBD2,TRBV7-2,NA,CASSLTSGGPSYNEQFF,TGTGCCAGCAGCTTGACTAGCGGGGGGCCCTCCTACAATGAGCAGTTCTTC
TRBJ2-3,NA,TRBV14,NA,CASSHGPGRGRTDTQYF,TGTGCCAGCAGCCACGGGCCGGGTCGGGGGAGAACAGATACGCAGTATTTT
TRBJ2-7,NA,TRBV18,NA,CASSLKTGWYEQYF,TGTGCCAGCTCACTCAAGACAGGTTGGTACGAGCAGTACTTC
TRBJ1-2,TRBD1,TRBV7-2,NA,CASSLDEVGTGGGYTF,TGTGCCAGCAGCTTAGATGAGGTCGGGACAGGGGGTGGCTACACCTTC
TRBJ2-1,TRBD2,TRBV7-3,NA,CASSLLAGDYNEQFF,TGTGCCAGCAGCTTACTAGCGGGAGACTACAATGAGCAGTTCTTC
TRBJ2-1,NA,TRBV18,NA,CASSLKGGTRASSQIYEQFF,TGTGCCAGCTCACTAAAAGGCGGGACCAGGGCTTCCTCCCAGATCTATGAGCAGTTCTTC
TRBJ1-1,TRBD1,TRBV5-4,NA,CASSAGTDTEAFF,TGTGCCAGCAGCGCCGGGACAGACACTGAAGCTTTCTTT
TRBJ1-5,TRBD1,TRBV19,few,CASSRGQDTSNQPQHF,TGTGCCAGTAGTAGAGGACAGGACACTAGCAATCAGCCCCAGCATTTT
TRBJ2-1,NA,TRBV12-3/TRBV12-4,NA,CASSLNRWNEQFF,TGTGCCAGCAGTTTGAACAGGTGGAATGAGCAGTTCTTC